Listed below are T cell receptor beta chains from one sample, sequenced in a study of blood T cells in healthy people across ages. TCRdb reprocessed the 5' RACE reads with MiXCR, giving one entry per CDR3 protein. The data show some 290,000 distinct CDR3 sequences, 25% to 30% seen once. Sequenced material: blood. These receptors all stem from a woman aged 65 to 85 in good health. The CDR3 runs from the conserved cysteine through the conserved F or W. D genes are given only for firm matches. A row's size may be missing; if present it is once, few, many or a size class.

J gene: TRBJ1-4
D gene: NA
CDR3 length: 14
clone size: few
V gene: TRBV15
CDR3 DNA: TGTGCCACCAGCAGAGATAGGGTCGGGGAAAAACTGTTTTTT
CDR3 protein: CATSRDRVGEKLFF

J gene: TRBJ2-2
D gene: TRBD2
CDR3 length: 18
clone size: many
V gene: TRBV3-1
CDR3 DNA: TGTGCCAGCAGCCAATTTGGGCGTAGCGGGACGAACACCGGGGAGCTGTTTTTT
CDR3 protein: CASSQFGRSGTNTGELFF

J gene: TRBJ1-1
D gene: NA
CDR3 length: 15
clone size: NA
V gene: TRBV5-1
CDR3 DNA: TGCGCCAGCAGCGGAGGTACGGTTAAGGGCACTGAAGCTTTCTTT
CDR3 protein: CASSGGTVKGTEAFF

J gene: TRBJ2-7
D gene: TRBD2
CDR3 length: 16
clone size: NA
V gene: TRBV4-3
CDR3 DNA: TGCGCCAGCAGCCAAGAGCCCTTTAGCGGGCAGTACGAGCAGTACTTC
CDR3 protein: CASSQEPFSGQYEQYF

J gene: TRBJ1-1
D gene: TRBD1
CDR3 length: 15
clone size: NA
V gene: TRBV28
CDR3 DNA: TGTGCCAGCAGTTTACGACAGGGGGCGATTACTGAAGCTTTCTTT
CDR3 protein: CASSLRQGAITEAFF

J gene: TRBJ1-2
D gene: NA
CDR3 length: 14
clone size: once
V gene: TRBV7-2
CDR3 DNA: TGTGCCAGCAGCTCCCCAGACACCGCGGGTGGCTACACCTTC
CDR3 protein: CASSSPDTAGGYTF

J gene: TRBJ2-7
D gene: NA
CDR3 length: 13
clone size: NA
V gene: TRBV20-1
CDR3 DNA: TGCAGTGCTAGAGCCTCCGGGACCTACGAGCAGTACTTC
CDR3 protein: CSARASGTYEQYF

J gene: TRBJ1-1
D gene: TRBD1
CDR3 length: 14
clone size: few
V gene: TRBV15
CDR3 DNA: TGTGCCACCAGCCCGGACAGGGGATACACTGAAGCTTTCTTT
CDR3 protein: CATSPDRGYTEAFF

J gene: TRBJ2-7
D gene: TRBD2
CDR3 length: 13
clone size: NA
V gene: TRBV20-1
CDR3 DNA: TGCAGTGCTGTGGGAGGGTCCCTCTACGAGCAGTACTTC
CDR3 protein: CSAVGGSLYEQYF

J gene: TRBJ2-7
D gene: NA
CDR3 length: 14
clone size: few
V gene: TRBV20-1
CDR3 DNA: TGCAGTGCTAGAAACGGAGACACCCCATACGAGCAGTACTTC
CDR3 protein: CSARNGDTPYEQYF

J gene: TRBJ2-7
D gene: NA
CDR3 length: 14
clone size: NA
V gene: TRBV7-6
CDR3 DNA: TGTGCCAGCAGCGCAAACCCCACATCGTACGAGCAGTACTTC
CDR3 protein: CASSANPTSYEQYF

J gene: TRBJ2-3
D gene: NA
CDR3 length: 10
clone size: many
V gene: TRBV4-2
CDR3 DNA: TGTGCCAGCGGCACAGATACGCAGTATTTT
CDR3 protein: CASGTDTQYF

J gene: TRBJ1-3
D gene: NA
CDR3 length: 16
clone size: NA
V gene: TRBV20-1
CDR3 DNA: TGCAGTGCTAGAGACCCCCACCCAGACTCTGGAAACACCATATATTTT
CDR3 protein: CSARDPHPDSGNTIYF

J gene: TRBJ2-4
D gene: NA
CDR3 length: 13
clone size: few
V gene: TRBV5-1
CDR3 DNA: TGCGCCAGCAGCTTGGCCGGGATGGACATTCAGTACTTC
CDR3 protein: CASSLAGMDIQYF

J gene: TRBJ2-1
D gene: NA
CDR3 length: 15
clone size: NA
V gene: TRBV20-1
CDR3 DNA: TGCGGGTGGCTAGGGGGGAGCGGCCACTACAATGAGCAGTTCTTC
CDR3 protein: CGWLGGSGHYNEQFF

J gene: TRBJ2-7
D gene: TRBD2
CDR3 length: 15
clone size: few
V gene: TRBV7-2
CDR3 DNA: TGTGCCAGCAGCTTTCTGAGCGGGAGAGGGGTCGAGCAGTACTTC
CDR3 protein: CASSFLSGRGVEQYF

J gene: TRBJ1-1
D gene: NA
CDR3 length: 14
clone size: NA
V gene: TRBV12-3/TRBV12-4
CDR3 DNA: TGTGCCAGCAGTTTTAGCACCTGGAACACTGAAGCTTTCTTT
CDR3 protein: CASSFSTWNTEAFF

J gene: TRBJ2-7
D gene: NA
CDR3 length: 13
clone size: NA
V gene: TRBV20-1
CDR3 DNA: TGCAGTGCTAGAAAAGAGGGGATCTACGAGCAGTACTTC
CDR3 protein: CSARKEGIYEQYF

J gene: TRBJ2-7
D gene: TRBD2
CDR3 length: 15
clone size: few
V gene: TRBV7-2
CDR3 DNA: TGTGCCAGCAGCTTAGTGCCCGGAGCGGGAGACGAGCAGTACTTC
CDR3 protein: CASSLVPGAGDEQYF

J gene: TRBJ1-3
D gene: NA
CDR3 length: 16
clone size: NA
V gene: TRBV14
CDR3 DNA: TGTGCCAGCAGCCAGCGGCACAGGGACTCTGGAAACACCATATATTTT
CDR3 protein: CASSQRHRDSGNTIYF

J gene: TRBJ1-2
D gene: NA
CDR3 length: 14
clone size: NA
V gene: TRBV12-3/TRBV12-4
CDR3 DNA: TGTGCCAGCAGTCCCGGGTCCACGAACTATGGCTACACCTTC
CDR3 protein: CASSPGSTNYGYTF

J gene: TRBJ1-2
D gene: NA
CDR3 length: 13
clone size: few
V gene: TRBV20-1
CDR3 DNA: TGCAGTGCCCTCGGGCCGGGGCAGTATGGCTACACCTTC
CDR3 protein: CSALGPGQYGYTF

J gene: TRBJ1-1
D gene: NA
CDR3 length: 13
clone size: NA
V gene: TRBV10-3
CDR3 DNA: TGTGCCATCAGGAAGGGCGATGAGACTGAAGCTTTCTTT
CDR3 protein: CAIRKGDETEAFF

J gene: TRBJ2-7
D gene: TRBD1
CDR3 length: 15
clone size: NA
V gene: TRBV7-2
CDR3 DNA: TGTGCCAGCAGCTTAGCCCAGGGACAGCGAAACGAGCAGTACTTC
CDR3 protein: CASSLAQGQRNEQYF

J gene: TRBJ2-7
D gene: TRBD2
CDR3 length: 14
clone size: many
V gene: TRBV6-2/TRBV6-3
CDR3 DNA: TGTGCCAGCAAAAAAAGCGGGAGGTCCAGGGAGCAGTACTTC
CDR3 protein: CASKKSGRSREQYF

J gene: TRBJ2-2
D gene: TRBD2
CDR3 length: 16
clone size: few
V gene: TRBV5-1
CDR3 DNA: TGCGCCAGCAGCTCGAAGACTAGCGGGGTTTCCGGGGAGCTGTTTTTT
CDR3 protein: CASSSKTSGVSGELFF

J gene: TRBJ2-1
D gene: NA
CDR3 length: 13
clone size: NA
V gene: TRBV11-2
CDR3 DNA: TGTGCCAGCAGCTTTTCATATAGGGATGAGCAGTTCTTC
CDR3 protein: CASSFSYRDEQFF

J gene: TRBJ2-5
D gene: TRBD2
CDR3 length: 15
clone size: many
V gene: TRBV7-2
CDR3 DNA: TGTGCCAGCAGCTTATCAACTAGCGGGGGGGAGACCCAGTACTTC
CDR3 protein: CASSLSTSGGETQYF

J gene: TRBJ1-1
D gene: TRBD1
CDR3 length: 15
clone size: once
V gene: TRBV20-1
CDR3 DNA: TGCAGTGCTAGAGATCAGGGGGTAATGAACACTGAAGCTTTCTTT
CDR3 protein: CSARDQGVMNTEAFF

J gene: TRBJ2-7
D gene: NA
CDR3 length: 12
clone size: few
V gene: TRBV28
CDR3 DNA: TGTGCCAGCAGTTCTTCAATCTACGAGCAGTACTTC
CDR3 protein: CASSSSIYEQYF

J gene: TRBJ1-1
D gene: NA
CDR3 length: 13
clone size: few
V gene: TRBV7-3
CDR3 DNA: TGTGCCAGCAGCTTTTCGACAGCCACTGAAGCTTTCTTT
CDR3 protein: CASSFSTATEAFF

J gene: TRBJ1-2
D gene: NA
CDR3 length: 11
clone size: few
V gene: TRBV29-1
CDR3 DNA: TGCAGCGTTTGGTACGTCGATGGCTACACCTTC
CDR3 protein: CSVWYVDGYTF

J gene: TRBJ1-2
D gene: NA
CDR3 length: 14
clone size: NA
V gene: TRBV28
CDR3 DNA: TGTGCCAGCAGTGTCAGGAGTCCCACCTATGGCTACACCTTC
CDR3 protein: CASSVRSPTYGYTF

J gene: TRBJ2-5
D gene: NA
CDR3 length: 11
clone size: NA
V gene: TRBV12-3/TRBV12-4
CDR3 DNA: TGTGCCAGCAGAGATGAAGAGACCCAGTACTTC
CDR3 protein: CASRDEETQYF

J gene: TRBJ1-3
D gene: NA
CDR3 length: 16
clone size: few
V gene: TRBV14
CDR3 DNA: TGTGCCAGCAGCCAAGATAGCTACCACTCTGGAAACACCATATATTTT
CDR3 protein: CASSQDSYHSGNTIYF

J gene: TRBJ2-2
D gene: TRBD2
CDR3 length: 15
clone size: NA
V gene: TRBV2
CDR3 DNA: TGTGCCAGCAGAGGACTAGCGGGGAACACCGGGGAGCTGTTTTTT
CDR3 protein: CASRGLAGNTGELFF

J gene: TRBJ1-4
D gene: NA
CDR3 length: 14
clone size: few
V gene: TRBV29-1
CDR3 DNA: TGCAGCGTTGAAGTAACAGGGTCGGGCGAAAAACTGTTTTTT
CDR3 protein: CSVEVTGSGEKLFF

J gene: TRBJ2-3
D gene: NA
CDR3 length: 19
clone size: few
V gene: TRBV9
CDR3 DNA: TGTGCCAGCAGCGCAGCCCATGGGAAAGGCCCGGGAAACACAGATACGCAGTATTTT
CDR3 protein: CASSAAHGKGPGNTDTQYF

J gene: TRBJ2-7
D gene: NA
CDR3 length: 14
clone size: NA
V gene: TRBV28
CDR3 DNA: TGTGCCAGCAGTCAAACAGGGACCTCTTACGAGCAGTACTTC
CDR3 protein: CASSQTGTSYEQYF

J gene: TRBJ2-1
D gene: NA
CDR3 length: 13
clone size: NA
V gene: TRBV5-4
CDR3 DNA: TGTGCCAGCGGACAGCCCCGGCAGGGTGAGCAGTTCTTC
CDR3 protein: CASGQPRQGEQFF

J gene: TRBJ1-6
D gene: NA
CDR3 length: 16
clone size: few
V gene: TRBV27
CDR3 DNA: TGTGCCAGCAGTTTAGGATGGGACTCACGGGAGTCACCCCTCCACTTT
CDR3 protein: CASSLGWDSRESPLHF

J gene: TRBJ2-5
D gene: TRBD2
CDR3 length: 14
clone size: NA
V gene: TRBV9
CDR3 DNA: TGTGCCAGCAGCGCTAGCGGTAGGCAAGAGACCCAGTACTTC
CDR3 protein: CASSASGRQETQYF

J gene: TRBJ2-2
D gene: TRBD2
CDR3 length: 15
clone size: many
V gene: TRBV5-1
CDR3 DNA: TGCGCCAGCAGCAGTACTAGCGGGGCCACCGGGGAGCTGTTTTTT
CDR3 protein: CASSSTSGATGELFF

J gene: TRBJ2-5
D gene: NA
CDR3 length: 14
clone size: once
V gene: TRBV6-6
CDR3 DNA: TGTGCCAGCAGTTACGGGGACTTTCAAGAGACCCAGTACTTC
CDR3 protein: CASSYGDFQETQYF

J gene: TRBJ2-7
D gene: TRBD2
CDR3 length: 14
clone size: NA
V gene: TRBV7-8
CDR3 DNA: TGTGCCAGCACCACGACTAGCGGGAACCACGAGCAGTACTTC
CDR3 protein: CASTTTSGNHEQYF

J gene: TRBJ2-7
D gene: TRBD2
CDR3 length: 13
clone size: once
V gene: TRBV12-3/TRBV12-4
CDR3 DNA: TGTGCCAGCAGCCCCGGGGGGAGCAGTGGGCAGTACTTC
CDR3 protein: CASSPGGSSGQYF

J gene: TRBJ2-1
D gene: NA
CDR3 length: 14
clone size: NA
V gene: TRBV7-2
CDR3 DNA: TGTGCCCGCAGCGCGGGACAGAGTTACAATGAGCAGTTCTTC
CDR3 protein: CARSAGQSYNEQFF

J gene: TRBJ2-3
D gene: NA
CDR3 length: 16
clone size: NA
V gene: TRBV7-2
CDR3 DNA: TGTGCCAGCAGCTGGGAACCTGGAAGGCCTATGAATACGCAGTATTTT
CDR3 protein: CASSWEPGRPMNTQYF

J gene: TRBJ1-5
D gene: NA
CDR3 length: 15
clone size: NA
V gene: TRBV7-2
CDR3 DNA: TGTGCCAGCAGCTTAACGACAGGCAACAATCAGCCCCAGCATTTT
CDR3 protein: CASSLTTGNNQPQHF

J gene: TRBJ2-7
D gene: TRBD1
CDR3 length: 12
clone size: few
V gene: TRBV20-1
CDR3 DNA: TGCAGTGCTGGTCGGGACAGCTACGAGCAGTACTTC
CDR3 protein: CSAGRDSYEQYF

J gene: TRBJ2-1
D gene: TRBD1
CDR3 length: 11
clone size: few
V gene: TRBV29-1
CDR3 DNA: TGCAGCGCGACAGGGGTTGGGGAGCAGTTCTTC
CDR3 protein: CSATGVGEQFF

J gene: TRBJ2-3
D gene: TRBD2
CDR3 length: 16
clone size: NA
V gene: TRBV11-2
CDR3 DNA: TGTGCCAGCAGCTCCCATAGCGGGGGCAGTATGGATACGCAGTATTTT
CDR3 protein: CASSSHSGGSMDTQYF

J gene: TRBJ1-3
D gene: NA
CDR3 length: 15
clone size: NA
V gene: TRBV29-1
CDR3 DNA: TGCAGCGCAACGCCACAGGGATCTTTTGGAAACACCATATATTTT
CDR3 protein: CSATPQGSFGNTIYF

J gene: TRBJ2-7
D gene: NA
CDR3 length: 15
clone size: few
V gene: TRBV5-1
CDR3 DNA: TGCGCCAGCAGCTTGGTTGCTGGGGACTTCTACGAGCAGTACTTC
CDR3 protein: CASSLVAGDFYEQYF

J gene: TRBJ2-3
D gene: NA
CDR3 length: 15
clone size: few
V gene: TRBV5-1
CDR3 DNA: TGCGCCAGCAGCTTGGAAGGGGGTAAGGCAGATACGCAGTATTTT
CDR3 protein: CASSLEGGKADTQYF